This TCR beta chain comes out of a study of tumor-infiltrating lymphocytes in oesophageal squamous cell carcinoma. This CDR3 spans 14 amino acids. Germline CDR1 and CDR2: LGHNT and FRNRAP. Trimming took 1 base from V and 6 from J, leaving 12 bases between them. From the PCR reads, TCRdb called clonotypes with MiXCR, one entry per CDR3 protein. Seen here are almost 20,000 distinct CDR3 sequences, almost 40% observed once, and the top ten hold about 7%. V and J are TRBV12-5 and TRBJ1-1; weak D call: TRBD1 (5 bases). This TCR came from a male donor with esophageal squamous cell carcinoma. Sequenced material: blood. As DNA, the CDR3 is TGTGCTAGTGGTTTGGGGGGGGGTAGCGCTGAAGCTTTCTTT. Protein product: CASGLGGGSAEAFF. Supplemented by reference TRBV12-5 and TRBJ1-1, the full variable domain reads DARVTQTPRHKVTEMGQEVTMRCQPILGHNTVFWYRQTMMQGLELLAYFRNRAPLDDSGMPKDRFSAEMPDATLATLKIQPSEPRDSAVYFCASGLGGGSAEAFFGQGTRLTVV.